Listed below are T cell receptor beta chains from one sample, sequenced in a study of cytomegalovirus exposure and HLA in healthy donors. TCRdb keeps only in-frame clones here, not all; method: immunoSEQ multiplex PCR. The data contain approximately 210,000 clones, 82% of them seen just once; the ten biggest clones take up 6%. Source material: PBMCs. These receptors originate from a man aged 40-50 years in good health and CMV-seropositive. The CDR3 runs from the conserved cysteine through the conserved F or W. D genes are given only for firm matches. Not every row has a clone size; where given, it reads once, few, many or a size class.

d_call	v_call	clone_size	j_call	cdr3_aa	cdr3_nt
.	TRBV7-2	.	TRBJ2-4	CASSSPGVQYF	TGTGCCAGCAGCTCCCCCGGAGTTCAGTACTTC
TRBD1	TRBV11-3	.	TRBJ2-3	CASSLGDRLTDTQYF	TGTGCCAGCAGCTTGGGGGACAGACTCACAGATACGCAGTATTTT
.	TRBV27	.	TRBJ1-3	CASSSTANSGNTIYF	TGTGCCAGCAGTTCGACAGCGAACTCTGGAAACACCATATATTTT
.	TRBV5-1	.	TRBJ1-2	CASSPDRNYGYTF	TGCGCCAGCAGCCCCGACAGGAACTATGGCTACACCTTC
TRBD1	TRBV12-5	.	TRBJ2-7	CASGLGDRVTHEQYF	TGTGCTAGTGGTTTGGGGGACAGGGTGACGCACGAGCAGTACTTC
TRBD2	TRBV5-4	many	TRBJ2-7	CASSLGRGGYYEQYF	TGTGCCAGCAGCCTAGGTCGCGGGGGGTACTACGAGCAGTACTTC
TRBD1	TRBV6-5	.	TRBJ1-1	CASSLLGQGTTEAFF	TGTGCCAGTAGTCTCCTAGGACAGGGGACCACTGAAGCTTTCTTT
TRBD1	TRBV19	.	TRBJ1-4	CASSMAQGGAVEKLFF	TGTGCCAGTAGTATGGCTCAAGGGGGCGCCGTTGAAAAACTGTTTTTT
.	TRBV7-9	.	TRBJ2-1	CASSGGGDDEQFF	TGTGCCAGCAGCGGTGGAGGGGACGATGAGCAGTTCTTC
TRBD1	TRBV7-8	.	TRBJ2-1	CASSLGGGSEQFF	TGTGCCAGCAGCTTAGGAGGGGGCAGTGAGCAGTTCTTC
TRBD2	TRBV6-5	.	TRBJ2-5	CASSSGLAGETQYF	TGTGCCAGCAGTTCGGGACTAGCGGGAGAGACCCAGTACTTC
.	TRBV5-5	.	TRBJ2-1	CASSFSVDSYNEQFF	TGTGCCAGCAGCTTTTCGGTCGATTCCTACAATGAGCAGTTCTTC
TRBD1	TRBV9	once	TRBJ1-2	CASSPPGGYGYTF	TGTGCCAGCAGTCCCCCAGGGGGTTATGGCTACACCTTC
.	TRBV4-1	.	TRBJ1-5	CASSQDKLQVEPQHF	TGCGCCAGCAGCCAAGATAAGTTGCAGGTCGAGCCCCAGCATTTT
.	TRBV29-1	.	TRBJ1-4	CSVEGGATNEKLFF	TGCAGCGTCGAGGGGGGGGCAACTAATGAAAAACTGTTTTTT
.	TRBV5-1	.	TRBJ1-1	CASSFQGSNTEAFF	TGCGCCAGCAGCTTTCAGGGTTCGAACACTGAAGCTTTCTTT
.	TRBV9	.	TRBJ2-6	CASSVGEGPGANVLTF	TGTGCCAGCAGCGTAGGTGAGGGCCCTGGGGCCAACGTCCTGACTTTC
.	TRBV28	.	TRBJ2-1	CASSSAGNSYNEQFF	TGTGCCAGCAGTTCGGCAGGGAACTCCTACAATGAGCAGTTCTTC
.	TRBV5-6	.	TRBJ1-1	CASSRDIRNTEAFF	TGTGCCAGCAGCCGTGACATAAGGAACACTGAAGCTTTCTTT
.	TRBV7-8	.	TRBJ2-2	CAQQSGVNTGELFF	TGTGCCCAGCAGTCAGGGGTGAATACCGGGGAGCTGTTTTTT
TRBD1	TRBV4-1	.	TRBJ1-1	CASRRPGQGANTEAFF	TGCGCCAGCAGGCGGCCGGGACAGGGGGCGAACACTGAAGCTTTCTTT
.	TRBV5-6	.	TRBJ1-1	CASSLWSVNTEAFF	TGTGCCAGCAGCTTGTGGTCGGTGAACACTGAAGCTTTCTTT
.	TRBV7-8	.	TRBJ2-4	CASSFYGTKNIQYF	TGTGCCAGCAGCTTTTACGGGACCAAAAACATTCAGTACTTC
.	TRBV7-3	few	TRBJ2-7	CASSLQPGYEQYF	TGTGCCAGCAGCCTCCAGCCGGGCTACGAGCAGTACTTC
.	TRBV7-9	.	TRBJ2-5	CASSFYRSQETQYF	TGTGCCAGCAGCTTCTACAGGTCCCAAGAGACCCAGTACTTC
.	TRBV6-5	.	TRBJ2-7	CASSPGVVLLEQYF	TGTGCCAGCAGTCCCGGGGTAGTTTTGCTCGAGCAGTACTTC
.	TRBV11-3	.	TRBJ2-1	CASSSMARGDNEQFF	TGTGCCAGCAGCTCCATGGCCAGGGGGGACAATGAGCAGTTCTTC
TRBD1	TRBV6-5	many	TRBJ1-5	CASSLGQNSNQPQHF	TGTGCCAGCAGCCTGGGACAGAATAGCAATCAGCCCCAGCATTTT
TRBD2	TRBV9	.	TRBJ2-1	CASSVGTSGREQFF	TGTGCCAGCAGCGTAGGGACTAGCGGCAGAGAGCAGTTCTTC
.	TRBV10-2	.	TRBJ2-7	CASSVGRVYEQYF	TGCGCCAGCAGTGTCGGGAGAGTCTACGAGCAGTACTTC
.	TRBV2	.	TRBJ1-5	CASSSFPQGGDQPQHF	TGTGCCAGCAGTTCCTTCCCTCAGGGAGGAGACCAGCCCCAGCATTTT
.	TRBV14	few	TRBJ1-5	CASSQEQGGNQPQHF	TGTGCCAGCAGCCAAGAACAAGGGGGCAATCAGCCCCAGCATTTT
TRBD1	TRBV6-5	.	TRBJ1-2	CASSRDRSGYGYTF	TGTGCCAGCAGTCGGGACAGGTCGGGGTATGGCTACACCTTC
TRBD1	TRBV6-6	.	TRBJ2-5	CASSSRTGGLETQYF	TGTGCCAGCAGTTCGCGGACAGGGGGCTTGGAGACCCAGTACTTC
TRBD1	TRBV18	.	TRBJ1-1	CASSPLPTGGARTEAFF	TGTGCCAGCTCACCTCTACCGACAGGGGGGGCGAGAACTGAAGCTTTCTTT
.	TRBV9	once	TRBJ1-2	CASSAAVRYGYTF	TGTGCCAGCAGCGCGGCGGTTCGATATGGCTACACCTTC
TRBD2	TRBV7-3	.	TRBJ2-2	CASRASGVTGELFF	TGTGCCAGCAGGGCTAGCGGGGTAACCGGGGAGCTGTTTTTT
TRBD1	TRBV7-9	.	TRBJ1-1	CASSQRPGGLLYGNTEAFF	TGTGCCAGCAGCCAGAGGCCAGGGGGCTTATTATACGGGAACACTGAAGCTTTCTTT
TRBD2	TRBV5-1	.	TRBJ2-1	CASSLEGGSAEQFF	TGCGCCAGCAGCTTGGAGGGAGGGTCCGCCGAGCAGTTCTTC
TRBD2	TRBV7-7	.	TRBJ2-5	CASSLGAGAETQYF	TGTGCCAGCAGCTTAGGCGCGGGAGCAGAGACCCAGTACTTC